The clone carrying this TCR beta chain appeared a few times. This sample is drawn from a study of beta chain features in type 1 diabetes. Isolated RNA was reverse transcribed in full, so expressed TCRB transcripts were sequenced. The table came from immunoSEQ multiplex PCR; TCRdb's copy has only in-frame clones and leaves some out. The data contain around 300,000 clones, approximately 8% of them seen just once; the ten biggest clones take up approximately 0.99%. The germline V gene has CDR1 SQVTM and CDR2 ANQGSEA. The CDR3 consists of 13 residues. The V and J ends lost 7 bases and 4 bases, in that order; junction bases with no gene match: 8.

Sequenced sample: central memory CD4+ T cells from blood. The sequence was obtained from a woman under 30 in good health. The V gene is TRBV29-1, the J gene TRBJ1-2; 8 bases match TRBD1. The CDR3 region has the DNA TGCAGCGCCAATCCCGGGACAGGCTATGGCTACACCTTC. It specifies CSANPGTGYGYTF.